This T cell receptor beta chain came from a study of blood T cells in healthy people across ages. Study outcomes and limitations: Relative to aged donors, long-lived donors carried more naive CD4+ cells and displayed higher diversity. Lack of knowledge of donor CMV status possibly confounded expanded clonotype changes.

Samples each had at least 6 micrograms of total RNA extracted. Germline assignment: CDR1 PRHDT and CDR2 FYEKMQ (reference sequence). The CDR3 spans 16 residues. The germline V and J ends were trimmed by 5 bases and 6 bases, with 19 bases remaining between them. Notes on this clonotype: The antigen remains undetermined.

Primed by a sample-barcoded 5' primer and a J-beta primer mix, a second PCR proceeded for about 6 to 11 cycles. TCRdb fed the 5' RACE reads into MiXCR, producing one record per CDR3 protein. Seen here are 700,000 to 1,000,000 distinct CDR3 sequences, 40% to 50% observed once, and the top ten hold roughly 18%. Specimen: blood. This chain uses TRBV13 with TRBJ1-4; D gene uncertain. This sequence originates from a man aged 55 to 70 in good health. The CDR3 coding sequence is TGTGCCAGCAGCCCCCGATCGAAGTCCGGGGATGAAAAACTGTTTTTT. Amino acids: CASSPRSKSGDEKLFF.